The clone carrying this T cell receptor (beta chain) showed up just a few times. Antigen specificity is unknown. CDR1 is KGHSH and CDR2 is LQKENI in the germline V gene. V was trimmed by 5 bases and J by 2 bases, leaving 2 bases between them. This CDR3 has 11 amino acids. Extraction of RNA preceded its reverse transcription into cDNA, which served as the sequencing template. The assay was immunoSEQ multiplex PCR, and TCRdb's table has in-frame clones only and misses some. The table shows roughly 190,000 clones, with roughly 66% occurring only once. The entry originates in a study of CD8+ T cells in alopecia areata. Treatment in this sample: oral pan-JAK inhibitor, 5-10 mg twice daily. Findings and limits, study-wide: Affected lesional scalp, above all in alopecia totalis/universalis, was more clonal than normal scalp.

The genes are TRBV18 and TRBJ2-3; D gene unclear. Material: CD4+ T cells sorted from blood, obtained at week 24, from a patient treated with tofacitinib. This clonotype originated in a human donor with alopecia areata. CDR3 residues: CASSITDTQYF. The DNA for the CDR3 is TGTGCCAGCTCAATCACAGATACGCAGTATTTT.